One and the same sample provided the 20 T cell receptor beta chains below, sequenced in a study of blood T cell repertoires in COVID-19. The method was immunoSEQ multiplex PCR; TCRdb's version includes in-frame clones alone and lacks a portion of them. Among roughly 38,000 clones listed, approximately 74% were seen once. Sequenced sample: peripheral blood. These receptors all come from a man between 65 and 85 years old with COVID-19, enrolled during active disease.

V gene TRBV10-2 combines with J gene TRBJ2-7; 10 bases are a match to TRBD1. The germline V gene encodes CDR1 WSHSY and CDR2 SAAADI. Trimming cost V 8 bases and J 4 bases; bases outside gene matches: 8. CDR3 size: 14 residues. DNA for the CDR3: TGCGCCAGCCATCGGGGACAGGGGAAATACGAGCAGTACTTC. Translating gives CASHRGQGKYEQYF.

The chain is built from TRBV15 and TRBJ1-2, with D perhaps TRBD1 (6 bases). The CDR3 runs 16 residues. Germline values: CDR1 LNHNV, CDR2 YYDKDF (reference sequence). Trimming pared 0 bases from V and 2 bases from J, leaving 13 bases between. In DNA, the CDR3 is TGTGCCACCAGCAGAGACCCTACAGGGATAAACTATGGCTACACCTTC. Amino acid sequence: CATSRDPTGINYGYTF.

There are a few counts of this clone. The chain links TRBV7-2 to TRBJ2-1; D remains ambiguous. CDR1 and CDR2 from the germline V gene are SGHTA and FQGNSA. Trimming removed 4 bases from V and 7 bases from J, with 8 bases in between. The CDR3 is made up of 12 amino acids. The CDR3 DNA reads TGTGCCAGCAGCTCCACAGTAAATGAGCAGTTCTTC. This sequence encodes CASSSTVNEQFF.

The J gene is TRBJ1-2, the V gene TRBV29-1; 8 bases align to TRBD1. Germline CDR1 is SQVTM and CDR2 is ANQGSEA. With V trimmed by 7 bases and J by 2 bases, 6 bases remained unmatched. The CDR3 is made up of 13 amino acids. The CDR3 reads CSARDRKNYGYTF. The CDR3 bases are TGCAGCGCCCGGGACAGGAAGAACTATGGCTACACCTTC.

This clone has just one count. The chain joins TRBV18 to TRBJ2-1; TRBD2 agrees at 8 bases. Per the germline V gene, CDR1 is KGHSH and CDR2 is LQKENI. This CDR3 contains 15 residues. The V gene end was trimmed by 0 bases and the J gene end by 4 bases; junction bases not matched to a gene: 2. As DNA, the CDR3 is TGTGCCAGCTCACCACCGGGGACTAGGTACAATGAGCAGTTCTTC. Protein sequence: CASSPPGTRYNEQFF. Filled out from reference TRBV18 and TRBJ2-1, the complete variable domain reads NAGVMQNPRHLVRRRGQEARLRCSPMKGHSHVYWYRQLPEEGLKFMVYLQKENIIDESGMPKERFSAEFPKEGPSILRIQQVVRGDSAAYFCASSPPGTRYNEQFFGPGTRLTVL.

This chain joins TRBV5-1 and TRBJ2-3; 7 bases align to TRBD1. This CDR3 is built from 16 residues. Trimming at V came to 1 base and at J to 3 bases, leaving 8 bases not matched to a gene. In germline, CDR1 is SGHRS, CDR2 YFSETQ. CDR3 amino acids: CASSLFNRGSTDTQYF. The CDR3 coding sequence is TGCGCCAGCAGCTTGTTCAACAGGGGATCAACAGATACGCAGTATTTT.

The chain carries TRBV18 and TRBJ2-2; the D is unclear. Looked up from germline, CDR1 is KGHSH and CDR2 is LQKENI. Trimming pared 3 bases from V and 4 bases from J, leaving 9 bases between. This CDR3 comprises 14 residues. CDR3 in DNA: TGTGCCAGCTCACCGGGCCATCTCACCGGGGAGCTGTTTTTT. It translates to CASSPGHLTGELFF.

The chain combines TRBV29-1 with TRBJ2-7; 9 nucleotides line up with TRBD2. The CDR3 sequence is 16 residues long. Germline V gene lookup returns CDR1 SQVTM and CDR2 ANQGSEA. Trimming removed 6 bases from V and 6 bases from J; junction bases left unmatched: 18. Here the CDR3 reads CSVRDRILSGSSEQYF. CDR3 DNA sequence: TGCAGCGTCAGGGACAGAATCCTTAGCGGGAGCTCCGAGCAGTACTTC.

Worth noting for this clone: The junction differs from germline at one of its ends, possibly a read error. The chain carries TRBV7-9 and TRBJ1-5, with D possibly matching TRBD1 (6 bases). This CDR3 is 13 amino acids long. In germline, CDR1 is SEHNR, CDR2 FQNEAQ (reference sequence). The DNA for the CDR3 is TGTGCCAGCAGCTTAGACTCTACAGGGACCTGGAATTTT. Its translation is CASSLDSTGTWNF.

V and J are TRBV6-5 and TRBJ1-2; D remains unclear. The V end lost 8 bases, the J end lost 6 bases, and 16 bases lay between the germline ends. CDR1 is MNHEY, CDR2 SVGAGI, per germline. This CDR3 spans 13 amino acids. The CDR3 nucleotides are TGTGCCAGCGAGGCGGATGAAGTAGATGGCTACACCTTC. Its translation is CASEADEVDGYTF.

This rearrangement joins TRBV29-1 to TRBJ2-5; TRBD2 matches 12 bases. The CDR3 contains 16 residues. The junction had 8 bases not matched to a gene; V was cut back by 0 bases and J by 6 bases. CDR1 and CDR2 from the germline V gene are SQVTM and ANQGSEA. The CDR3 DNA reads as TGCAGCGTTGAAGACCAGAACGGACTAGCGGGGAAGACCCAGTACTTC. Residues: CSVEDQNGLAGKTQYF.

The CDR3 DNA follows: TGTGCCAGCAGCTCCCCAGGGTTCGACGAGCAGTACTTC. Protein sequence: CASSSPGFDEQYF. The rearrangement uses TRBV5-4 and TRBJ2-7; D might be TRBD1 (5 bases). Germline loops: CDR1 SGHNT, CDR2 YYREEE (reference sequence). V was cut by 3 bases and J by 5 bases, with 12 bases left in between. This CDR3 spans 13 amino acids.

Regarding this clone: It is unclear where the CDR3 begins or ends on the DNA, so no DNA is shown, and the CDR3 is as TCRdb lists it. The gene calls are TRBV12-3 or TRBV12-4 and TRBJ1-2; the table's D call of TRBD1 was not tested on the DNA. The CDR3 has 13 residues if both end residues are counted. CDR3 residues: CASSFRARVGYTF.

The V call is TRBV10-3, the J call TRBJ1-1, with no clear D. V was shortened by 3 bases and J by 4 bases, with 9 bases between the two germline ends. Germline assignment: CDR1 ENHRY and CDR2 SYGVKD. The CDR3 is made up of 13 amino acids. The DNA of the CDR3 is TGTGCCATCAGTGATTTAAGGAGCACTGAAGCTTTCTTT. Protein sequence: CAISDLRSTEAFF.

V and J are TRBV9 and TRBJ2-2; D is undetermined. This CDR3 region has 16 residues. Trimming cost V 4 bases and J 2 bases, with 15 bases left between them. Germline V lookup: CDR1 SGDLS, CDR2 YYNGEE. The DNA of the CDR3 is TGTGCCAGCAGCCCCCGTGGTAGCCCAAACACCGGGGAGCTGTTTTTT. It specifies CASSPRGSPNTGELFF.

The chain links TRBV18 to TRBJ2-7; 8 nucleotides line up with TRBD1. The CDR3 extends over 14 amino acids. With V trimmed by 3 bases and J by 2 bases, 3 bases remained unmatched. Germline CDR1 reads KGHSH; CDR2 reads LQKENI. The CDR3 nucleotides read TGTGCCAGCTCACCGGGACAGGAAGCCTACGAGCAGTACTTC. Protein: CASSPGQEAYEQYF.

This chain connects TRBV4-2 to TRBJ2-2; maybe TRBD1 (5 bases). V was clipped by 4 bases and J by 0 bases, with 15 bases between them. The CDR3 is made up of 17 amino acids. The germline CDR1 and CDR2 sequences are LGHNA and YNFKEQ. For the CDR3, the DNA is TGTGCCAGCAGCCGATCAGGGTGGACCGCGAACACCGGGGAGCTGTTTTTT. Residues: CASSRSGWTANTGELFF.

This clone was counted only a few times. V is TRBV5-4 and J is TRBJ1-2; tentative D call: TRBD1 (6 bases). CDR1 and CDR2 from the germline V gene are SGHNT and YYREEE (reference sequence). The V end was cut by 2 bases, the J end by 9 bases, with 20 bases between. This CDR3 has 15 residues. The CDR3 is CASSFYSGTTSRYTF. The DNA for the CDR3 is TGTGCCAGCAGCTTTTACTCCGGGACAACCTCCCGCTACACCTTC.

This sequence joins TRBV6-1 and TRBJ1-2; 8 bases agree with TRBD1. This CDR3 comprises 13 residues. The germline gives CDR1 MNHNS, CDR2 SASEGT. Trimming at V came to 3 bases and at J to 7 bases, leaving 4 bases not matched to a gene. CDR3 residues: CASSDRTGLGYTF. CDR3 DNA sequence: TGTGCCAGCAGTGATCGGACAGGGCTTGGCTACACCTTC.

The rearrangement joins TRBV9 to TRBJ1-2, with D possibly being TRBD1 (6 bases). V was trimmed by 3 bases and J by 4 bases, leaving 16 bases between them. The CDR3 has 15 residues. Germline assignment: CDR1 SGDLS and CDR2 YYNGEE. Written as DNA, the CDR3 is TGTGCCAGCAGCGAGAACAGGGCGTTACTCTATGGCTACACCTTC. It translates to CASSENRALLYGYTF.